What follows describes a single T cell receptor beta chain. Its antigen is not yet known. No base quality values were provided; no much bigger clone lies one nucleotide off. Unmatched junction bases come to 4, with V trimmed by 2 bases and J by 4 bases. In the germline V gene (reference sequence), CDR1 corresponds to LNHDA and CDR2 to SQIVND. The cysteine opens and the phenylalanine closes a CDR3 of 15 amino acids. The entry retains the CDR3 DNA only, 45 bases that are in frame from base 1. This sample was included in a study of shared clonotypes between healthy human individuals (dated by TCRdb to about 2020). About the investigation overall: The cohort comprised a couple of women and a few men aged 18 to 49 years. For each donor, CD4 naive and CD4 memory were each run on three plates, CD8 naive on two plates, and CD8 memory on one plate. To estimate repertoire size and how much clonotypes are shared between individuals, the study performed deep sequencing of blood TCR repertoires from roughly five healthy adults. To increase sequencing depth and limit assay-specific biases, different laboratories used diverse techniques to prepare libraries and sequence TCR repertoires. Per donor, leukapheresis produced somewhere between about 0.8 and 9.5 billion PBMCs. Broad study findings and their caveats: Sharing across a few donors was observed for approximately 5% of naive CD4, over 3% of naive CD8, about 2.3% of memory CD4, and about 0.4% of memory CD8 clonotypes. Even with the large sequencing depth, rarefaction of the sorted-subset datasets indicated that sequencing was incomplete. Pairwise subsampling indicated that sequencing depth was expected to affect the degree of clonotype sharing among donors. Compared with non-shared clonotypes, clonotypes shared by all four sorted-subset donors had higher generation probabilities. Naive subsets generally had larger estimated clonotype richness than memory subsets. Only blood was sampled, and tissue TCR repertoires likely differ from those in blood. The small number of donors limited the genetic and exposure-history diversity represented.

Using the deep immunoSEQ assay, TCR CDR3 regions were amplified from genomic DNA by multiplex PCR. Extracted genomic DNA from each cell subset was distributed evenly across all wells of several immunoSEQ 96-well plates, and each plate was treated as a replicate. For sorted subsets, each replicate PCR was loaded with 150 to 250 ng genomic DNA, equivalent to about 30,000 T cell genomes. Purified libraries were quantified with a Qubit 3.0 fluorometer, sized on a Bioanalyzer 2100, and re-quantified with the KAPA Library Quantification kit. Each immunoSEQ 96-well plate was sequenced on its own single-read 150-cycle Illumina NextSeq 550 flow cell. As for how the authors treated the data: Because only junctional sequences without quality scores were contained in the immunoSEQ output, filtering matching that applied to full-length reads could not be performed. Sequences were annotated with PyIR, a Python wrapper for IgBLAST v1.9, and V/J genes and CDR3 were assigned using IMGT germline references. Reads were filtered out if the reads had weak V/J assignments (E-value above 1e-6), no CDR3, stop codons, out-of-frame junctions, or ambiguous translated residues. A V3J clonotype was defined by an identical inferred V gene, J gene, and CDR3 amino acid sequence. The percentage overlap between two repertoires was calculated by dividing the number of shared unique clonotypes by the size of the smaller repertoire. Richness of each repertoire was evaluated using RTK rarefaction, the Chao1 estimator, and Recon v2.1 estimates of unobserved clonotypes. OLGA was used to compute generation probabilities for all TCRbeta clonotypes that the gDNA method yielded from a handful of donors. TCRdb holds this immuneACCESS table with in-frame rearrangements only. Some clones are missing; in checked studies, unresolved V genes explain under half, and the rest has no known cause. That table supplies the V and J calls and clone size; D and trimming were determined from the DNA. The sample data list 800,000 or so clones, and just over 95% of these were observed just once. Of the sample, less than 0.25% falls within the top ten clones.

CD8 naive samples consisted of CD45RO-negative cells that were positively selected for CCR7, yielding a CD45RA+CCR7+ population without TemRA cells. The donors were healthy, HIV-negative adults with no recently reported acute infections or vaccinations. Every donor was a Caucasian adult living in Nashville, Tennessee, USA. After blood collection by leukapheresis, PBMCs were isolated using Ficoll-Histopaque density gradient centrifugation and then cryopreserved in the vapor phase of liquid nitrogen. Analytical flow cytometry was used to check the purity and quantity of every magnetically sorted T cell population. From each sorted fraction, genomic DNA was isolated and quantified by UV absorbance on a Nanodrop 2000c.

Sequencing input: naive CD8+ T cells sorted from blood. Taken with the paper, the label for cell subset or site translates to: CD45RA+CCR7+. This sequence was found in a man aged 25 to 40 in good health. The V gene is TRBV19 and the J gene is TRBJ1-5, and 8 junction bases match TRBD1. For the CDR3, the sequence is CASSISGQGNQPQHF. The nucleotide sequence is given as TGTGCCAGTAGTATATCTGGACAGGGAAATCAGCCCCAGCATTTT.